This TCR beta chain was documented in a study of blood T cell repertoires in COVID-19 (dated by TCRdb to the early 2020s). Background for the entire study: Samples from collaborators originated in the United States, Italy and Spain and spanned both the acute and convalescent phases of COVID-19. Sample metadata almost always included a de-identified subject ID, COVID-19 status, age in years and sex. Subjects who had been exposed to COVID-19, were actively infected with it, or had recovered from it provided the deeply sampled blood TCRbeta repertoires that made up the dataset. The prospective study material was composed of cDNA or gDNA derived from T cells, B-cell-depleted T cells, or PBMCs. HLA class I and class II types, where available, came from metadata supplied by the sample provider rather than from assay-based typing. Samples came from the ongoing ImmuneRACE study (first 160 participants) plus 1,254 subjects from 6 global collaborators. The repertoires were released in a freely available public database intended as a resource for research on the immune response to SARS-CoV-2. What the research found in general, with its limitations: The quantity of clinical and demographic metadata differed by source and by participant and was supplied without curation.

TCRbeta CDR3 regions were amplified from genomic DNA using the immunoSEQ Assay, a bias-controlled multiplex PCR. The study's own analysis went as follows. The number of nucleated cells in each sample was estimated by amplification of reference gene primers within the assay. To quantify the absolute abundance of each unique TCRbeta CDR3 rearrangement, sequence reads were collapsed and filtered. For each sample, productive Simpson clonality was calculated by taking the square root of Simpson's diversity index across productive rearrangements. This is the immuneACCESS table as TCRdb keeps it, with only in-frame sequences that have V and J called. A part of the clones is gone; compared with another copy, unresolved V genes explain less than half, and the rest is unexplained. V and J calls and clone size are given by that table; D and trimming were obtained from the DNA. Present in this sample are around 160,000 clones, 84% of which were seen just once. The ten largest clones add up to 35% to 40% of the sample.

Collaborating institutions collected whole blood in K2EDTA tubes following their own protocols. Collaborator samples were shipped for TCRbeta analysis as frozen whole blood, isolated PBMCs, or DNA extracted from either sample type. Based on the germline V gene, the CDR1 and CDR2 sequences are SGDLS and YYNGEE. There are 16 amino acids in the CDR3, from cysteine to phenylalanine inclusive. CDR3 DNA is the only sequence kept; it has 48 bases, read in frame from the first base. The V end loses 5 bases and the J end loses 4 bases, and a stretch of 18 bases separates them. In the case of this clone: The antigen it recognizes is unknown. No much larger clone is present one base from it, and per-base qualities are unavailable.

Sequencing used peripheral blood. In this chain, TRBV9 is recombined with TRBJ1-4, with TRBD1 as a weak D call on 6 bases. This receptor was identified in a human donor in a cohort sampled during active COVID-19. Here is the DNA: TGTGCCAGCAGTGCAGGTTCGGGACACCTTAATGAAAAACTGTTTTTT. This encodes CASSAGSGHLNEKLFF.